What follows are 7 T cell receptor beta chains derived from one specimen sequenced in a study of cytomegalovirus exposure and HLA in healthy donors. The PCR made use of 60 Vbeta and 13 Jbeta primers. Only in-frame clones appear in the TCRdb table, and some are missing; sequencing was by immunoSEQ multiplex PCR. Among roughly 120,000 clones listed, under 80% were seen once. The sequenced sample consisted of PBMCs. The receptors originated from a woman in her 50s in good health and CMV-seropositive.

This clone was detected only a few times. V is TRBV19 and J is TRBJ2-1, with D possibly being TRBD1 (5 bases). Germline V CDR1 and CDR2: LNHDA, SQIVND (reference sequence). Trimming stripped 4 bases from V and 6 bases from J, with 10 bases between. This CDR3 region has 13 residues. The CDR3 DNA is TGTGCCAGTAGTAGGCCAGGGCTCAATGAGCAGTTCTTC. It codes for CASSRPGLNEQFF.

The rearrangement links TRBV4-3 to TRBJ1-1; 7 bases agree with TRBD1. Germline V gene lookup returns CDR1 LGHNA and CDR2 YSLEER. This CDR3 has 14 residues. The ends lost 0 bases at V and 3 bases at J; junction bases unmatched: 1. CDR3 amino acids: CASSQEQGYTEAFF. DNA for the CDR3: TGCGCCAGCAGCCAAGAACAGGGGTACACTGAAGCTTTCTTT.

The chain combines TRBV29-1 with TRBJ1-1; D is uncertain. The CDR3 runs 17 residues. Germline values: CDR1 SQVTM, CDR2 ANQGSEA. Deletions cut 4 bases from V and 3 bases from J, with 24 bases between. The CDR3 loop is CSVAFWTPGRMDTEAFF. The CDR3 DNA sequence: TGCAGCGTTGCGTTTTGGACCCCGGGGAGGATGGACACTGAAGCTTTCTTT.

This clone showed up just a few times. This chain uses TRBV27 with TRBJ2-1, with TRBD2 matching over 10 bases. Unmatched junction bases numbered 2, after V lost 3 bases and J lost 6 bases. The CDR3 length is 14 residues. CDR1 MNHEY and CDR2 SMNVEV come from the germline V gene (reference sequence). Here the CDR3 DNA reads TGTGCCAGCAGTTTTCTAGCGGGAGTCAATGAGCAGTTCTTC. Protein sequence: CASSFLAGVNEQFF.

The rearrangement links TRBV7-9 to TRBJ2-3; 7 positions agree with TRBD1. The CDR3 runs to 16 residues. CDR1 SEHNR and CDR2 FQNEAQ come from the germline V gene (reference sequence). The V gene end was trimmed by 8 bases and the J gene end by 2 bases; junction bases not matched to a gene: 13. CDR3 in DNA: TGTGCCAGCGGAAACAGACAGGGAACCCTCACAGATACGCAGTATTTT. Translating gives CASGNRQGTLTDTQYF.

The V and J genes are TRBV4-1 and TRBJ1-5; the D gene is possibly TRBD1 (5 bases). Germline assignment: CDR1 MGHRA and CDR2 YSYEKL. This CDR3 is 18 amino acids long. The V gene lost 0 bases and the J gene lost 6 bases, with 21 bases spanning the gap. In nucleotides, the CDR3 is TGCGCCAGCAGCCAAGATGGGGGGGTTAGCGCGCGTAGTCAGCCCCAGCATTTT. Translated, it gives CASSQDGGVSARSQPQHF.

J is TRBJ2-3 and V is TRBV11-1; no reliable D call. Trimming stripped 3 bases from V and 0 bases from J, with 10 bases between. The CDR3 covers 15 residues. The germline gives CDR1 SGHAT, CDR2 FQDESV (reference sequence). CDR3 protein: CASSFFAASTDTQYF. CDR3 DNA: TGTGCCAGCAGCTTTTTCGCGGCTAGCACAGATACGCAGTATTTT. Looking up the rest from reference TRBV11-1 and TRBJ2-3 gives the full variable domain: EAEVAQSPRYKITEKSQAVAFWCDPISGHATLYWYRQILGQGPELLVQFQDESVVDDSQLPKDRFSAERLKGVDSTLKIQPAELGDSAMYLCASSFFAASTDTQYFGPGTRLTVL.